Listed here are 2 T cell receptor beta chains from one sample, sequenced in a study of T cells after yellow fever vaccination. One entry per CDR3 protein, called by TCRdb with MiXCR from the 5' RACE reads. The sample includes under 550,000 distinct CDR3 sequences, around a fifth of them seen just once. This specimen was PBMCs, taken about 20 days after the first yellow fever vaccination. The receptors derive from a man aged 18-30 years who received the YFV17D yellow fever vaccine.

This clonotype was recorded a few times. The rearrangement uses TRBV20-1 and TRBJ1-4; D ambiguous. CDR1 is DFQATT and CDR2 is SNEGSKA in the germline V gene (reference sequence). Trimming cost V 7 bases and J 4 bases, with 7 bases left between them. This CDR3 region has 11 residues. The CDR3: CSGRDNEKLFF. DNA for the CDR3: TGCAGTGGAAGGGATAATGAAAAACTGTTTTTT.

The table lists this clonotype with a few counts. The chain recombines TRBV7-9 with TRBJ2-1; 9 bases fit TRBD2. There are 15 residues in the CDR3. Germline V gene sequence: CDR1 SEHNR, CDR2 FQNEAQ (reference sequence). V dropped 2 bases and J dropped 5; count of bases not matched to a gene: 4. CDR3 loop: CASSLRLAADNEQFF. The CDR3 DNA reads as TGTGCCAGCAGCTTAAGACTAGCGGCGGACAATGAGCAGTTCTTC.